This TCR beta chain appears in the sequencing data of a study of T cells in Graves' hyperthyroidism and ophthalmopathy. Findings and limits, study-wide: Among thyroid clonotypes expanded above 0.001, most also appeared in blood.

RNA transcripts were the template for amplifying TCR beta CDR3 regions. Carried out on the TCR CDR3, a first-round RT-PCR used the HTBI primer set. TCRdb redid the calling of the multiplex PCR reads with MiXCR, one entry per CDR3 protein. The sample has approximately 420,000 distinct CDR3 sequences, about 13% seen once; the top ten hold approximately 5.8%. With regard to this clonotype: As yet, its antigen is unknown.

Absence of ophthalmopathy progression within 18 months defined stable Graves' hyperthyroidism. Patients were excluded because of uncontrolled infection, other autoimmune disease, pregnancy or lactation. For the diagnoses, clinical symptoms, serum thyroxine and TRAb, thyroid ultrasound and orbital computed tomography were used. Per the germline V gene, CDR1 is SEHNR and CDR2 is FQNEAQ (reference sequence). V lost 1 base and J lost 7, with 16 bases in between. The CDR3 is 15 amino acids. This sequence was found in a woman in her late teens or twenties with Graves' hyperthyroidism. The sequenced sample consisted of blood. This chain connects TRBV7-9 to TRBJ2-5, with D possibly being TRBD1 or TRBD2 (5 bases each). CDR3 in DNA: TGTGCCAGCAGCTTAGAGGGTCGGCTGGGGACGACCCAGTACTTC. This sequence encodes CASSLEGRLGTTQYF. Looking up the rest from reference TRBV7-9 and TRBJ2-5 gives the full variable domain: DTGVSQNPRHKITKRGQNVTFRCDPISEHNRLYWYRQTLGQGPEFLTYFQNEAQLEKSRLLSDRFSAERPKGSFSTLEIQRTEQGDSAMYLCASSLEGRLGTTQYFGPGTRLLVL.